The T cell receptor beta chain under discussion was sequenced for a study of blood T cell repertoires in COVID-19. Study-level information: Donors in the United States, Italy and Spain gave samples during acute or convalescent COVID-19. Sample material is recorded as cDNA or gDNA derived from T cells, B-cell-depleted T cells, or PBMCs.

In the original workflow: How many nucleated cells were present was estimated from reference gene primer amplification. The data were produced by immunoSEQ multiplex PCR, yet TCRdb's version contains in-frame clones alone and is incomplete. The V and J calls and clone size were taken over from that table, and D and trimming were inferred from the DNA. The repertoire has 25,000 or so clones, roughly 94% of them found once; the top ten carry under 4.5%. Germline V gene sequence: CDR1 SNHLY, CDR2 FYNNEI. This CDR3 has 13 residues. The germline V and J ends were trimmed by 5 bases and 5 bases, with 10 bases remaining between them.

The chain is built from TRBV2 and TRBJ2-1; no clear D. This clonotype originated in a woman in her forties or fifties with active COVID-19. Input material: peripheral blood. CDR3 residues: CASSLGFDNEQFF. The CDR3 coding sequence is TGTGCCAGCAGTTTGGGCTTCGACAATGAGCAGTTCTTC. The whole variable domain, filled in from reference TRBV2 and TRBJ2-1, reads EPEVTQTPSHQVTQMGQEVILRCVPISNHLYFYWYRQILGQKVEFLVSFYNNEISEKSEIFDDQFSVERPDGSNFTLKIRSTKLEDSAMYFCASSLGFDNEQFFGPGTRLTVL.